The 17 T cell receptor beta chains presented below share a single source sample, sequenced in a study of blood T cell repertoires in COVID-19. Sequencing was performed with immunoSEQ multiplex PCR; in TCRdb, only in-frame clones are kept and a portion is missing. The data contain 90,000 to 100,000 clones, roughly 89% of them singletons. Sequencing was performed on peripheral blood. These receptors were obtained from a woman aged 60 to 75 with COVID-19, enrolled during active disease.

The V call is TRBV18, the J call TRBJ2-4; D is possibly TRBD1 (6 bases). CDR1 and CDR2 (germline): KGHSH, LQKENI. V was clipped by 1 base and J by 5 bases, with 6 bases between them. CDR3 length: 13 residues. The CDR3 DNA reads TGTGCCAGCTCACCACGACAGGAAAACATTCAGTACTTC. Its translation: CASSPRQENIQYF.

The chain is built from TRBV7-2 and TRBJ2-5, with 9 bases identical to TRBD1. There are 14 residues in the CDR3. Per the germline V gene, CDR1 is SGHTA and CDR2 is FQGNSA. Trimming removed 5 bases from V and 5 bases from J; junction bases left unmatched: 6. For the CDR3, the DNA is TGTGCCAGCAGCGCCGGGACAGGGACGGAGACCCAGTACTTC. It translates to CASSAGTGTETQYF. Full variable domain (missing parts from reference TRBV7-2 and TRBJ2-5): GAGVSQSPSNKVTEKGKDVELRCDPISGHTALYWYRQSLGQGLEFLIYFQGNSAPDKSGLPSDRFSAERTGGSVSTLTIQRTQQEDSAVYLCASSAGTGTETQYFGPGTRLLVL.

V gene TRBV7-6 combines with J gene TRBJ2-7; tentative D call: TRBD2 (7 bases). This CDR3 has 17 residues. Germline loops: CDR1 SGHVS, CDR2 FNYEAQ. Trimming pared 0 bases from V and 0 bases from J, leaving 15 bases between. CDR3 sequence: CASSLARGRVSSYEQYF. In nucleotides, the CDR3 is TGTGCCAGCAGCTTAGCGCGGGGGCGGGTGAGCTCCTACGAGCAGTACTTC.

V is TRBV19 and J is TRBJ2-7, with TRBD2 identical over 8 bases. CDR1 and CDR2 (germline): LNHDA, SQIVND (reference sequence). After removal of 5 bases from V and 1 base from J, the junction contained 13 bases not matched to a gene. There are 17 residues in the CDR3. The CDR3 loop is CASSSSSVRGVSYEQYF. Written as DNA, the CDR3 is TGTGCCAGTAGTTCCAGTTCTGTGCGGGGGGTTTCCTACGAGCAGTACTTC.

The chain links TRBV5-4 to TRBJ1-1, with D possibly TRBD1 on 5 matching bases. CDR1 SGHNT and CDR2 YYREEE come from the germline V gene (reference sequence). With 5 bases removed from V and 1 base from J, the gap between germline ends came to 9 bases. The CDR3 runs 13 residues. CDR3 sequence reads: CASRVRGNTEAFF. The CDR3 DNA is TGTGCCAGCAGGGTAAGGGGGAACACTGAAGCTTTCTTT. Variable domain in full (rest from reference TRBV5-4 and TRBJ1-1): ETGVTQSPTHLIKTRGQQVTLRCSSQSGHNTVSWYQQALGQGPQFIFQYYREEENGRGNFPPRFSGLQFPNYSSELNVNALELDDSALYLCASRVRGNTEAFFGQGTRLTVV.

The chain employs TRBV7-9 and TRBJ2-1; maybe TRBD2 (6 bases). With 5 bases removed from V and 8 bases from J, the gap between germline ends came to 13 bases. The CDR3 has 13 amino acids. CDR1 and CDR2 from the germline V gene are SEHNR and FQNEAQ (reference sequence). The CDR3 loop is CASSGGLLDEQFF. CDR3 nucleotide sequence: TGTGCCAGCAGCGGGGGACTTTTAGATGAGCAGTTCTTC.

The J gene is TRBJ2-7, the V gene TRBV30, with D possibly matching TRBD2 (6 bases). Per germline, CDR1 GTSNPN and CDR2 SVGIG (reference sequence). The CDR3 is made up of 16 amino acids. Between the trimmed V and J ends, which lost 2 bases and 4 bases, there was a span of 21 bases. CDR3 DNA: TGTGCCTGGAGTCCGACTTCCGGCCTCGCGGGGTACGAGCAGTACTTC. Translation: CAWSPTSGLAGYEQYF.

V and J are TRBV2 and TRBJ2-1, with TRBD2 matching 8 bases. The CDR3 covers 17 residues. CDR1 and CDR2 from the germline V gene are SNHLY and FYNNEI. V trimming: 1 base; J trimming: 9 bases; junction bases outside the gene matches: 14. The CDR3 loop reads CASSEVAEGTRGGEQFF. DNA for the CDR3: TGTGCCAGCAGTGAAGTGGCGGAGGGGACTAGAGGTGGTGAGCAGTTCTTC.

The genes are TRBV5-4 and TRBJ1-2, with TRBD1 identical over 9 bases. Germline CDR1 reads SGHNT; CDR2 reads YYREEE (reference sequence). This CDR3 comprises 15 residues. V lost 3 bases and J lost 4; bases outside the gene matches: 7. CDR3 DNA sequence: TGTGCCAGCAGCTCCCCGGGACAGGGTATCTATGGCTACACCTTC. Protein: CASSSPGQGIYGYTF. The entire variable domain, with the rest obtained from reference TRBV5-4 and TRBJ1-2, is as follows: ETGVTQSPTHLIKTRGQQVTLRCSSQSGHNTVSWYQQALGQGPQFIFQYYREEENGRGNFPPRFSGLQFPNYSSELNVNALELDDSALYLCASSSPGQGIYGYTFGSGTRLTVV.

The chain uses TRBV20-1 and TRBJ2-2, with D unresolved. The CDR3 consists of 15 residues. Germline V gives CDR1 DFQATT, CDR2 SNEGSKA (reference sequence). With 3 bases removed from V and 2 bases from J, the gap between germline ends came to 13 bases. CDR3 protein: CSASRRLINTGELFF. CDR3 nucleotide sequence: TGCAGTGCTAGTAGGAGACTGATCAACACCGGGGAGCTGTTTTTT.

The chain combines TRBV7-2 with TRBJ2-7; D is perhaps TRBD1 (6 bases). The CDR3 loop spans 15 amino acids. Trimming removed 0 bases from V and 2 bases from J, with 11 bases in between. Germline values: CDR1 SGHTA, CDR2 FQGNSA. CDR3 in amino acids: CASSLAGADPYEQYF. The CDR3, as DNA: TGTGCCAGCAGCTTAGCGGGGGCAGACCCCTACGAGCAGTACTTC.

In this sample, this clone turned up once. This chain uses TRBV4-2 with TRBJ1-1; tentative D call: TRBD1 (5 bases). This CDR3 comprises 14 residues. Germline CDR1 reads LGHNA; CDR2 reads YNFKEQ. Trimming removed 3 bases from V and 6 bases from J, with 14 bases in between. The CDR3 protein is CASSQPGGGPEAFF. The CDR3 DNA sequence: TGTGCCAGCAGCCAGCCTGGGGGGGGACCTGAAGCTTTCTTT.

The chain employs TRBV19 and TRBJ1-5, with D perhaps matching TRBD1 (6 bases). Deletions cut 5 bases from V and 0 bases from J, with 14 bases between. The CDR3 is 16 residues long. Germline V lookup: CDR1 LNHDA, CDR2 SQIVND (reference sequence). CDR3 coding DNA: TGTGCCAGTAGTTGGCCAAGGGGGTATAGCAATCAGCCCCAGCATTTT. This translates into CASSWPRGYSNQPQHF.

Here the CDR3 reads CASSGRGPDTQYF. CDR3 DNA: TGTGCCAGCTCAGGGCGGGGACCAGATACGCAGTATTTT. V and J are TRBV18 and TRBJ2-3; possible D gene TRBD2, 6 bases. The CDR3 covers 13 residues. V lost 5 bases, J lost 4 bases, and 10 bases lay in between. CDR1 KGHSH and CDR2 LQKENI come from the germline V gene.

J is TRBJ1-4 and V is TRBV9; D possibly corresponds to TRBD1 (5 bases). V shed 4 bases and J shed 8 bases, with 21 bases lying between them. The CDR3 contains 16 residues. Germline lookup yields CDR1 SGDLS and CDR2 YYNGEE. CDR3 sequence reads: CASSPGGPDAEEKLFF. CDR3 coding DNA: TGTGCCAGCAGCCCCGGGGGTCCCGACGCCGAGGAAAAACTGTTTTTT.

This clone was observed a single time. The chain combines TRBV20-1 with TRBJ2-7; 7 nucleotides align to TRBD2. The CDR3 length is 11 residues. In germline, CDR1 is DFQATT, CDR2 SNEGSKA (reference sequence). The ends lost 6 bases at V and 5 bases at J; junction bases unmatched: 4. The CDR3 sequence: CSAVSGHEQYF. The CDR3 coding sequence is TGCAGTGCCGTTAGCGGGCACGAGCAGTACTTC.

The V and J genes are TRBV18 and TRBJ1-2; possible D gene TRBD1, 5 bases. Trimming pared 4 bases from V and 2 bases from J, leaving 8 bases between. Looked up from germline, CDR1 is KGHSH and CDR2 is LQKENI. The CDR3 loop spans 13 amino acids. DNA of the CDR3: TGTGCCAGCTCACTGACAGAGAACTATGGCTACACCTTC. Protein sequence: CASSLTENYGYTF.